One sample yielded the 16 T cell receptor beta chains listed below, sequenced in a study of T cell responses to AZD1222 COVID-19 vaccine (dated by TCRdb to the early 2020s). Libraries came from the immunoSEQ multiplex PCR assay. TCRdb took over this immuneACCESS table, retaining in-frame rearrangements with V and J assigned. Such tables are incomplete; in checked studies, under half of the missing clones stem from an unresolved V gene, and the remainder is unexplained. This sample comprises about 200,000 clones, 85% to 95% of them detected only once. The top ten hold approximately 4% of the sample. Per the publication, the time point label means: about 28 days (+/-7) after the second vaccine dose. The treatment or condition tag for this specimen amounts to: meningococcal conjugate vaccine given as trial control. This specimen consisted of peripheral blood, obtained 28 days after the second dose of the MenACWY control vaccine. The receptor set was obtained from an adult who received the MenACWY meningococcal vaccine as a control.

The CDR3 nucleotides are TGTGCCAGCAGCCCTTCGGGGACTGAAGAGACCCAGTACTTC. Translated, it gives CASSPSGTEETQYF. The chain links TRBV9 to TRBJ2-5, with D perhaps matching TRBD2 (6 bases). V was shortened by 4 bases and J by 3 bases, with 13 bases between the two germline ends. The germline CDR1 and CDR2 sequences are SGDLS and YYNGEE. The CDR3 is 14 residues long.

CDR3 bases: TGTGCCTGGAGTGTTCCGGGACAGGGGGCTTACGAGCAGTACTTC. Translated: CAWSVPGQGAYEQYF. The chain joins TRBV30 to TRBJ2-7; the match to TRBD1 covers 12 bases. This CDR3 is built from 15 residues. CDR1 is GTSNPN, CDR2 SVGIG, per germline (reference sequence). V dropped 0 bases and J dropped 4; count of bases not matched to a gene: 4.

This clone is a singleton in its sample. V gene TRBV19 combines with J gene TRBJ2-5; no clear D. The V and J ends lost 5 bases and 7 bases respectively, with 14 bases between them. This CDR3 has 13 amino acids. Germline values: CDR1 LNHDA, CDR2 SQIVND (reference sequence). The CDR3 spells CASSYGRSGTQYF. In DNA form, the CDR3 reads TGTGCCAGTAGTTATGGACGGTCTGGGACCCAGTACTTC.

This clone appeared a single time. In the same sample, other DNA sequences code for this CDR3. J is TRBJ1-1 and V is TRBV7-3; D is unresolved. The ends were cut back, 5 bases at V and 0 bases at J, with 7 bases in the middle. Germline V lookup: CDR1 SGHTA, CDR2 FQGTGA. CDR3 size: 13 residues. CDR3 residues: CASSLYMNTEAFF. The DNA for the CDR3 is TGTGCCAGCAGCCTATATATGAACACTGAAGCTTTCTTT.

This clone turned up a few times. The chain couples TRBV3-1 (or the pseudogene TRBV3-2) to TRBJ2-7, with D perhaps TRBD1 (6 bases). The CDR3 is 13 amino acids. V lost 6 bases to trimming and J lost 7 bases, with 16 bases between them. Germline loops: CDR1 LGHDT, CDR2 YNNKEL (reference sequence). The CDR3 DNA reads TGTGCCAGCAGAGGTCAGGGGACGAGAGAGCAGTACTTC. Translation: CASRGQGTREQYF.

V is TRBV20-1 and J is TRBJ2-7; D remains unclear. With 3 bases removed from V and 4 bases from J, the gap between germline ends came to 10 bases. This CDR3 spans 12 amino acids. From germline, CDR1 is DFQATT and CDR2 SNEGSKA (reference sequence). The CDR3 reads CSASPTIYEQYF. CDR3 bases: TGCAGTGCTAGTCCGACGATTTACGAGCAGTACTTC.

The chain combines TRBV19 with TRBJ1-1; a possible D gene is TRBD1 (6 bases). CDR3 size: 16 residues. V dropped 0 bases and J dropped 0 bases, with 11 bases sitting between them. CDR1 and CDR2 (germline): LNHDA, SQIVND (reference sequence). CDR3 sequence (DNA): TGTGCCAGTAGTATAGACAGGGGAGATATGAACACTGAAGCTTTCTTT. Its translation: CASSIDRGDMNTEAFF.

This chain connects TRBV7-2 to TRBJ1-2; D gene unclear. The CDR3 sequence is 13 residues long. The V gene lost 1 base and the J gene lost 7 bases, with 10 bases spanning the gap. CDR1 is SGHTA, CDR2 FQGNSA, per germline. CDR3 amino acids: CASSLGRQSGYTF. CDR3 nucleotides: TGTGCCAGCAGCTTAGGACGGCAGAGTGGCTACACCTTC.

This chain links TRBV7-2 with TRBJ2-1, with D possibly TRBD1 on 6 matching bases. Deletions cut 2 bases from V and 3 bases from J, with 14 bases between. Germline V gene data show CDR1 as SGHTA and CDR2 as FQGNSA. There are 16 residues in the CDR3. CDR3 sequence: CASSLISQGNYNEQFF. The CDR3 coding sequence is TGTGCCAGCAGCTTAATCTCGCAGGGGAACTACAATGAGCAGTTCTTC.

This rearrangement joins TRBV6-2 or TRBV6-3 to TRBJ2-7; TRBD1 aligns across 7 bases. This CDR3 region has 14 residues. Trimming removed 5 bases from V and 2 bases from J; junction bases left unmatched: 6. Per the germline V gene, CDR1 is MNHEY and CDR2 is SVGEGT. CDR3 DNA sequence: TGTGCCAGCAGTCTTTGGACAGGTACCTACGAGCAGTACTTC. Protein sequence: CASSLWTGTYEQYF.

CDR3 DNA sequence: TGTGCCAGCAGCTTGGAACGGAGCTCTGGGGCCAACGTCCTGACTTTC. Encoded protein: CASSLERSSGANVLTF. The rearrangement links TRBV5-4 to TRBJ2-6, with D hard to call. Per germline, CDR1 SGHNT and CDR2 YYREEE (reference sequence). The CDR3 is 16 amino acids. V lost 0 bases and J lost 0, with 7 bases in between.

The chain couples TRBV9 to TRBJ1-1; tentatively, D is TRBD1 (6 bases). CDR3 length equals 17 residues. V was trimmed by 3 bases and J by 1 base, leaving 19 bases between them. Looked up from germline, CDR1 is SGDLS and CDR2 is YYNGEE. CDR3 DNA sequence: TGTGCCAGCAGCGCTTACGTACCGGGACACCAGAACACTGAAGCTTTCTTT. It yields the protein CASSAYVPGHQNTEAFF. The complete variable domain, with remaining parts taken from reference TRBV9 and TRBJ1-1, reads DSGVTQTPKHLITATGQRVTLRCSPRSGDLSVYWYQQSLDQGLQFLIQYYNGEERAKGNILERFSAQQFPDLHSELNLSSLELGDSALYFCASSAYVPGHQNTEAFFGQGTRLTVV.

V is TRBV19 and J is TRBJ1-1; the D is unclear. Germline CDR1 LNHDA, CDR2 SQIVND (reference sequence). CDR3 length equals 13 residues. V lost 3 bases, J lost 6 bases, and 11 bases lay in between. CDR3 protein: CASSIYPRPEAFF. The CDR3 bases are TGTGCCAGTAGTATCTACCCCCGCCCTGAAGCTTTCTTT.

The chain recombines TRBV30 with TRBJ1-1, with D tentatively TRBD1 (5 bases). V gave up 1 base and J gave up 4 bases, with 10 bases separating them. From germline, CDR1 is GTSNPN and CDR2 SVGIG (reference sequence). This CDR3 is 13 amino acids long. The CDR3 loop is CAWSAVGGTEAFF. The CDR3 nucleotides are TGTGCCTGGAGTGCGGTCGGGGGCACTGAAGCTTTCTTT.

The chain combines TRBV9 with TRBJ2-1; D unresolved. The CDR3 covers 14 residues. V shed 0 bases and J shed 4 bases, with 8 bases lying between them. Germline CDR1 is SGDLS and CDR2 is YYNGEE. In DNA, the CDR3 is TGTGCCAGCAGCGTAGGGTCGGTTTACAATGAGCAGTTCTTC. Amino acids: CASSVGSVYNEQFF.

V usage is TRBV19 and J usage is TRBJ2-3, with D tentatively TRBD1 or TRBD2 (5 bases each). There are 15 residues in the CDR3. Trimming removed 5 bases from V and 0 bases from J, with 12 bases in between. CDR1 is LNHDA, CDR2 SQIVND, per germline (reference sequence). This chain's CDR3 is CASSPWDGSTDTQYF. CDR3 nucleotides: TGTGCCAGTAGTCCCTGGGACGGGAGCACAGATACGCAGTATTTT.